Each of the 27 T cell receptor beta chains below was sequenced from the same sample in a study of T-cell reconstitution after alpha-beta-depleted transplantation in children. Unique molecular identifiers were used in preparing the TCRbeta library. MiXCR, run by TCRdb on the PCR reads, gives a single entry per CDR3 protein. In the table there are 200,000 to 250,000 distinct CDR3 sequences, about a tenth of which are singletons. The specimen comprised PBMCs from the stem cell graft donor, sampled from the stem cell graft. The receptor source for this set is a human donor who donated a stem cell graft to a child with acute lymphoblastic leukemia.

This clonotype was seen at least ten times. The V call is TRBV6-4, the J call TRBJ1-5, with D tentatively TRBD1 (6 bases). V was cut by 4 bases and J by 1 base, with 20 bases left in between. The CDR3 is 18 residues long. Germline V gene data show CDR1 as MRHNA and CDR2 as SNTAGT. The CDR3 region is CASSGSKTLDRSNQPQHF. CDR3 in DNA: TGTGCCAGCAGTGGCTCCAAAACCCTGGACAGAAGCAATCAGCCCCAGCATTTT.

The chain combines TRBV7-2 with TRBJ2-7; D not resolved. The ends were cut back, 1 base at V and 6 bases at J, with 7 bases in the middle. In germline, CDR1 is SGHTA, CDR2 FQGNSA. The length of the CDR3 is 12 residues. In DNA, the CDR3 is TGTGCCAGCAGCTTAGTTTTAACCGAGCAGTACTTC. Amino acid sequence: CASSLVLTEQYF.

This clonotype was seen at least ten times. This chain links TRBV5-1 with TRBJ2-6; D uncertain. V lost 0 bases and J lost 0, with 1 base in between. The CDR3 runs 14 residues. Per germline, CDR1 SGHRS and CDR2 YFSETQ. CDR3 DNA: TGCGCCAGCAGCTTGGCCTCTGGGGCCAACGTCCTGACTTTC. This gives the protein CASSLASGANVLTF. Supplemented by reference TRBV5-1 and TRBJ2-6, the full variable domain reads KAGVTQTPRYLIKTRGQQVTLSCSPISGHRSVSWYQQTPGQGLQFLFEYFSETQRNKGNFPGRFSGRQFSNSRSEMNVSTLELGDSALYLCASSLASGANVLTFGAGSRLTVL.

Turning to this clonotype: A much larger clone lies a single base off, so this may be a read error. The CDR3 does not end in the conserved phenylalanine or tryptophan, so this is likely a read error. The V call is TRBV20-1, the J call TRBJ1-5; D unclear. V was pared by 3 bases and J by 3 bases, with 15 bases between. The CDR3 contains 15 residues. Germline V gene sequence: CDR1 DFQATT, CDR2 SNEGSKA (reference sequence). The CDR3 nucleotides are TGCAGTGCTAGGTACCGGGAAGGGATCAATCAGCCCCAGCATTGT. It codes for CSARYREGINQPQHC.

The CDR3 spells CASVGGPSYNEQFF. DNA of the CDR3: TGTGCTTCCGTGGGGGGGCCCTCCTACAATGAGCAGTTCTTC. V is TRBV6-1 and J is TRBJ2-1, with a possible D match to TRBD2 (7 bases). Germline values: CDR1 MNHNS, CDR2 SASEGT. The CDR3 contains 14 residues.

The gene calls are TRBV2 and TRBJ2-5, with 12 bases matching TRBD2. CDR1 SNHLY and CDR2 FYNNEI come from the germline V gene. This CDR3 contains 14 residues. Germline trimming cut 6 bases from V and 3 bases from J; bases unmatched to any gene: 2. DNA of the CDR3: TGTGCCAGCAGGAGACTAGCGGGGGAAGAGACCCAGTACTTC. Amino acids: CASRRLAGEETQYF.

This clonotype was seen at least ten times. In DNA, the CDR3 is TGCGCCAGCAGCTGGCGGGATACGCAGTATTTT. Protein sequence: CASSWRDTQYF. V is TRBV5-1 and J is TRBJ2-3; unclear D gene. The germline CDR1 and CDR2 sequences are SGHRS and YFSETQ. This CDR3 region has 11 residues. Trimming cost V 3 bases and J 6 bases, with 5 bases left between them.

In this sample, this clonotype turned up a few times. V and J are TRBV5-5 and TRBJ1-1; D unresolved. Looked up from germline, CDR1 is SGHKS and CDR2 is YYEKEE (reference sequence). V was shortened by 2 bases and J by 4 bases, with 12 bases between the two germline ends. The CDR3 runs to 14 residues. The CDR3 bases are TGTGCCAGCAGCTTCGAGGTAATGGGCACTGAAGCTTTCTTT. Translating gives CASSFEVMGTEAFF.

The rearrangement joins TRBV7-2 to TRBJ2-7; D might be TRBD1 (5 bases). The CDR3 runs 14 residues. Germline V CDR1 and CDR2: SGHTA, FQGNSA. Trimming cost V 0 bases and J 2 bases, with 8 bases left between them. The CDR3 spells CASSLAGQTYEQYF. DNA for the CDR3: TGTGCCAGCAGCTTAGCGGGGCAAACCTACGAGCAGTACTTC.

This clonotype was counted many times. The genes are TRBV7-9 and TRBJ2-1; D assignment may be TRBD1 or TRBD2 (5 bases each). Trimming took off 5 bases at V and 7 bases at J, with 12 bases between the two ends. The CDR3 is 13 residues long. Germline V gives CDR1 SEHNR, CDR2 FQNEAQ (reference sequence). The CDR3 reads CASSPGTGNEQFF. CDR3 nucleotides: TGTGCCAGCAGCCCGGGGACCGGAAATGAGCAGTTCTTC.

CDR3 DNA sequence: TGTGCCAGCAGTTACGGCGGGAGCGGTCAGCCCCAGCATTTT. Amino acids: CASSYGGSGQPQHF. The chain employs TRBV6-5 and TRBJ1-5; D is uncertain. CDR1 MNHEY and CDR2 SVGAGI come from the germline V gene. Trimming cost V 2 bases and J 6 bases, with 11 bases left between them. This CDR3 region has 14 residues.

Concerning this clonotype itself: Germline is not matched at one junction end, which may reflect a read error. The chain recombines TRBV20-1 with TRBJ1-1; 7 bases are a match to TRBD1. The CDR3 contains 14 residues. Per germline, CDR1 DFQATT and CDR2 SNEGSKA (reference sequence). Here the CDR3 reads CSAFGTVVNAEAFF. The CDR3 bases are TGCAGTGCTTTTGGGACAGTAGTGAACGCTGAAGCTTTCTTT.

This clonotype was detected only a few times. The chain recombines TRBV28 with TRBJ1-5; 7 bases fit TRBD1. The CDR3 sequence is 16 residues long. Germline assignment: CDR1 MDHEN and CDR2 SYDVKM. The V and J ends lost 3 bases and 5 bases, in that order; junction bases with no gene match: 10. The CDR3 coding sequence is TGTGCCAGCAGTTTTAGAGGCAGGGGGTGGGATCAGCCCCAGCATTTT. It translates to CASSFRGRGWDQPQHF. The whole variable domain, remainder taken from reference TRBV28 and TRBJ1-5, is DVKVTQSSRYLVKRTGEKVFLECVQDMDHENMFWYRQDPGLGLRLIYFSYDVKMKEKGDIPEGYSVSREKKERFSLILESASTNQTSMYLCASSFRGRGWDQPQHFGDGTRLSIL.

This clonotype appeared a few times. The rearrangement joins TRBV7-2 to TRBJ2-3; 7 nucleotides match TRBD1. V shed 2 bases and J 14 bases; nucleotides not matched to a gene: 13. The CDR3 covers 14 residues. CDR1 and CDR2 (germline): SGHTA, FQGNSA. In DNA form, the CDR3 reads TGTGCCAGCAGCTTAATATCATTGTACAGGGGAGTGTATTTT. Translating gives CASSLISLYRGVYF.

This clonotype was seen a handful of times. The chain has TRBV11-2 and TRBJ2-7; D possibly matches TRBD1 or TRBD2 (5 bases each). The V and J ends lost 5 bases and 4 bases respectively, with 12 bases between them. Per the germline V gene, CDR1 is SGHAT and CDR2 is FQNNGV. The CDR3 is 13 amino acids. Written as DNA, the CDR3 is TGTGCCAGCAGCCCGGGGCCCTATTACGAGCAGTACTTC. It encodes CASSPGPYYEQYF.

As regards this clonotype: At one end, the junction sequence differs from germline, possibly due to a read error. The chain uses TRBV12-3 or TRBV12-4 and TRBJ1-3; 8 positions agree with TRBD1. The CDR3 has 15 amino acids. CDR3 nucleotides: TGTGCCAACAGTGGACAGGGATTCTCTGGAAACACCATATATTTT. It codes for CANSGQGFSGNTIYF.

This clonotype was counted ten times or more. The rearrangement links TRBV20-1 to TRBJ2-5, with unresolved D. CDR1 and CDR2 from the germline V gene are DFQATT and SNEGSKA (reference sequence). The CDR3 is made up of 13 amino acids. V was pared by 0 bases and J by 6 bases, with 11 bases between. This chain's CDR3 is CSARDGGKKTQYF. CDR3 bases: TGCAGTGCTAGAGATGGCGGAAAAAAGACCCAGTACTTC.

Only a few counts were recorded for this clonotype. The CDR3 region has the DNA TGTGCCAGCAGTCTACCCTTCCACGGGGACAGGGGGCTCGACGAGCAGTACTTC. Its protein is CASSLPFHGDRGLDEQYF. V and J are TRBV2 and TRBJ2-7; 12 bases are shared with TRBD1. This CDR3 has 18 amino acids. Germline assignment: CDR1 SNHLY and CDR2 FYNNEI. J lost 5 bases, V lost 5 bases, and 16 bases had no gene match.

This clonotype was recorded many times. The J gene is TRBJ1-1, the V gene TRBV7-2, with 9 bases aligning to TRBD1. CDR1 is SGHTA, CDR2 FQGNSA, per germline. The CDR3 length is 14 residues. Trimming cost V 4 bases and J 3 bases; bases outside gene matches: 3. As DNA, the CDR3 is TGTGCCAGCAGCTCACAGGGGGCGGACACTGAAGCTTTCTTT. Its protein product is CASSSQGADTEAFF. Based on the CDR3 plus reference TRBV7-2 and TRBJ1-1, the full variable domain is GAGVSQSPSNKVTEKGKDVELRCDPISGHTALYWYRQSLGQGLEFLIYFQGNSAPDKSGLPSDRFSAERTGGSVSTLTIQRTQQEDSAVYLCASSSQGADTEAFFGQGTRLTVV.

The rearrangement links TRBV5-1 to TRBJ1-1; perhaps TRBD1 as D (6 bases). With 4 bases removed from V and 1 base from J, the gap between germline ends came to 11 bases. The CDR3 runs to 14 residues. Germline loops: CDR1 SGHRS, CDR2 YFSETQ. The CDR3 spells CASSPGTRNTEAFF. CDR3 nucleotides: TGCGCCAGCAGCCCCGGGACAAGGAACACTGAAGCTTTCTTT.

In this sample, this clonotype turned up many times. The chain combines TRBV10-3 with TRBJ2-5; no definite D call. Germline V gives CDR1 ENHRY, CDR2 SYGVKD. This CDR3 is built from 13 residues. V was clipped by 4 bases and J by 5 bases, with 11 bases between them. CDR3 loop: CAISVERLETQYF. As DNA, the CDR3 is TGTGCCATCAGTGTTGAAAGGTTGGAGACCCAGTACTTC.

This clonotype was counted between two and nine times. The genes are TRBV27 and TRBJ2-3, with a weak D call TRBD2 (5 bases). The CDR3 totals 14 residues. V shed 3 bases and J shed 6 bases, with 13 bases lying between them. The germline CDR1 and CDR2 sequences are MNHEY and SMNVEV (reference sequence). The CDR3 DNA reads as TGTGCCAGCAGTTTTGCGCTAGCTAGGGATACGCAGTATTTT. Translating it yields CASSFALARDTQYF.

This clonotype was counted ten times or more. The V and J genes are TRBV20-1 and TRBJ2-7, with 7 positions matching TRBD1. The V and J ends lost 4 bases and 2 bases, in that order; junction bases with no gene match: 8. The CDR3 has 14 residues. CDR1 is DFQATT and CDR2 is SNEGSKA in the germline V gene (reference sequence). The CDR3 DNA reads as TGCAGTGCTAAGGGACAGCTAAAAACCTACGAGCAGTACTTC. Residues: CSAKGQLKTYEQYF.

This chain uses TRBV9 with TRBJ2-3; 7 positions match TRBD2. Germline V gives CDR1 SGDLS, CDR2 YYNGEE. The V segment lost 1 base and the J segment 1 base; nucleotides outside the gene matches: 3. CDR3 length: 15 amino acids. DNA for the CDR3: TGTGCCAGCAGCGTATTGGCGGGGGGCACAGATACGCAGTATTTT. Encoded protein: CASSVLAGGTDTQYF. The full variable domain, in which reference TRBV9 and TRBJ2-3 provide the parts outside the CDR3, is DSGVTQTPKHLITATGQRVTLRCSPRSGDLSVYWYQQSLDQGLQFLIQYYNGEERAKGNILERFSAQQFPDLHSELNLSSLELGDSALYFCASSVLAGGTDTQYFGPGTRLTVL.

This clonotype was seen many times. This rearrangement joins TRBV14 to TRBJ1-1, with D uncertain. The CDR3 loop spans 17 amino acids. V shed 1 base and J shed 1 base, with 16 bases lying between them. The germline CDR1 and CDR2 sequences are SGHDN and FVKESK. Written as DNA, the CDR3 is TGTGCCAGCAGCCAAGGACGAAACCCTCTCAGGAACACTGAAGCTTTCTTT. Protein: CASSQGRNPLRNTEAFF.

This clonotype was picked up a small number of times. The chain carries TRBV6-2 or TRBV6-3 and TRBJ2-1; 9 bases are a match to TRBD2. The CDR3 length is 20 residues. V was clipped by 0 bases and J by 0 bases; unmatched bases: 12. The V gene's germline CDR1 is MNHEY and CDR2 SVGEGT. CDR3 loop: CASSYSSSGGVKSSYNEQFF. In nucleotides, the CDR3 is TGTGCCAGCAGTTACTCGAGTAGCGGGGGAGTCAAGAGCTCCTACAATGAGCAGTTCTTC.

V is TRBV19 and J is TRBJ2-1; D is perhaps TRBD1 (5 bases). Per the germline V gene, CDR1 is LNHDA and CDR2 is SQIVND (reference sequence). With 1 base removed from V and 0 bases from J, the gap between germline ends came to 13 bases. The CDR3 covers 17 residues. The CDR3, as DNA: TGTGCCAGTAGTATAGTGTTTCGCGACAGCTCCTACAATGAGCAGTTCTTC. Amino acids: CASSIVFRDSSYNEQFF.